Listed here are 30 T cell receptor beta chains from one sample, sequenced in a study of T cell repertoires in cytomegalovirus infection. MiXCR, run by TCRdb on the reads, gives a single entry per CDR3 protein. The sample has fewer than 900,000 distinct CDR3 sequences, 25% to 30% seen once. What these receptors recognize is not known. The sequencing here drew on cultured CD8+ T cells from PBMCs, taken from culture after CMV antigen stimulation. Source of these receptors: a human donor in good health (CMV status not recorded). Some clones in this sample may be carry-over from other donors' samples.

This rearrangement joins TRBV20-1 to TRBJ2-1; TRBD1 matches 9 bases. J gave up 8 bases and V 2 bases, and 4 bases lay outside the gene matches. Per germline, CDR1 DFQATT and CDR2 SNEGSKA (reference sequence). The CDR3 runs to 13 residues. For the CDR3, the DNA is TGCAGTGCTAGAACGGGACAGGGCCATGAGCAGTTCTTC. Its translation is CSARTGQGHEQFF.

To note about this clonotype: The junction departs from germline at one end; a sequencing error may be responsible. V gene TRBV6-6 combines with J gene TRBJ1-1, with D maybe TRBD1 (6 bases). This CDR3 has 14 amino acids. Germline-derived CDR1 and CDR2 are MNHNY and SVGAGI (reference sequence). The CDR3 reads CASSETGRVTEALF. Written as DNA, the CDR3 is TGTGCCAGCAGTGAGACAGGCAGGGTAACTGAAGCTCTCTTT.

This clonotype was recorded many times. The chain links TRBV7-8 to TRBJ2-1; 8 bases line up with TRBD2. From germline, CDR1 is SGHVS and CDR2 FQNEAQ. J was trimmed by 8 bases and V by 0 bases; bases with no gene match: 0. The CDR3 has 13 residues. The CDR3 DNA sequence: TGTGCCAGCAGCTTAGCTAGCGGGGATGAGCAGTTCTTC. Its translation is CASSLASGDEQFF.

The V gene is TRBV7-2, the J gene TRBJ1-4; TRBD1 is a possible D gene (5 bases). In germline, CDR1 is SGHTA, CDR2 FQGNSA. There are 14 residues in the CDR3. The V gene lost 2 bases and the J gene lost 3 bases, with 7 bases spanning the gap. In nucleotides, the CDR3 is TGTGCCAGCAGCTTATTGGGGGCTAATGAAAAACTGTTTTTT. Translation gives CASSLLGANEKLFF.

The CDR3 sequence is CASSLVHGITYEQYV. As DNA, the CDR3 is TGTGCCAGCAGCTTGGTCCATGGGATAACCTACGAGCAGTACGTC. This rearrangement joins TRBV7-8 to TRBJ2-7; D call uncertain. V dropped 3 bases and J dropped 2 bases, with 14 bases sitting between them. In germline, CDR1 is SGHVS, CDR2 FQNEAQ. The CDR3 is 15 residues long.

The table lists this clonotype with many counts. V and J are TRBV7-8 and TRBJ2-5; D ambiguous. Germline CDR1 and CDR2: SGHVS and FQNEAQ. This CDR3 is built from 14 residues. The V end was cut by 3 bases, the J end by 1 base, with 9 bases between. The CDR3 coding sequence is TGTGCCAGCAGCTTCCCAGAGCTCCAAGAGACCCAGTACTTC. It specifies CASSFPELQETQYF.

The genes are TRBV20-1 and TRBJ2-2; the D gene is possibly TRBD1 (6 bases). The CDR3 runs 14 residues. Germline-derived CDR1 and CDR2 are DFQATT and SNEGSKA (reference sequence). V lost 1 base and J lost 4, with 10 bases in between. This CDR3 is CSARVWDTTGELFF. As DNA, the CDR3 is TGCAGTGCTAGAGTCTGGGACACCACCGGGGAGCTGTTTTTT.

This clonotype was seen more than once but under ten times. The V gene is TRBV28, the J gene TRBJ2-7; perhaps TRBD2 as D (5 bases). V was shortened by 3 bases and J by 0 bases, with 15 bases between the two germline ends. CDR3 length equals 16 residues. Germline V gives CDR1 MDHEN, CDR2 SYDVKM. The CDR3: CASSLSTLSGSYEQYV. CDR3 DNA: TGTGCCAGCAGTTTGTCGACTCTCAGCGGCTCCTACGAGCAGTACGTC.

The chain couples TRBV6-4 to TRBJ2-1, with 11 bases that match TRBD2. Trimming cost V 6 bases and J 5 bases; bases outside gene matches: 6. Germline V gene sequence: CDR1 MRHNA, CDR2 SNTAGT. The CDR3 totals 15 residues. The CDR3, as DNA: TGTGCCAGCAGACGTAGCGGGGGGGAAAACAATGAGCAGTTCTTC. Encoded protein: CASRRSGGENNEQFF.

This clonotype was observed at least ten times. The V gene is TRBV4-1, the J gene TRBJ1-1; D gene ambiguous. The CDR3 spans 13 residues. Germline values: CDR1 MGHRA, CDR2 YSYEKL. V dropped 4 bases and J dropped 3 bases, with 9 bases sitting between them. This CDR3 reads CASSRKGDTEAFF. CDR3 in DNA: TGCGCCAGCAGCCGTAAGGGCGACACTGAAGCTTTCTTT.

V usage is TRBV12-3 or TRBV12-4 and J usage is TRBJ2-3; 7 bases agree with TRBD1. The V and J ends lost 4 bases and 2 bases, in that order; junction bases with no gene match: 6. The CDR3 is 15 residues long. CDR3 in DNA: TGTGCCAGCAGTTGGACAGGATTCCTCACAGATACGCAGTATTTT. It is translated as CASSWTGFLTDTQYF.

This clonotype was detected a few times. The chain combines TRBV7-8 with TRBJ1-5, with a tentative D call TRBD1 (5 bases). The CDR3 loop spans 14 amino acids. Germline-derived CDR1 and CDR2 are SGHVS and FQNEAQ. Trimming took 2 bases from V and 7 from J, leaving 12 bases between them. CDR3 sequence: CASSLTNTGQPQHF. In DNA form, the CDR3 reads TGTGCCAGCAGCTTAACCAACACAGGACAGCCCCAGCATTTT. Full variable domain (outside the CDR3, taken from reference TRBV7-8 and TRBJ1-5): GAGVSQSPRYKVAKRGQDVALRCDPISGHVSLFWYQQALGQGPEFLTYFQNEAQLDKSGLPSDRFFAERPEGSVSTLKIQRTQQEDSAVYLCASSLTNTGQPQHFGDGTRLSIL.

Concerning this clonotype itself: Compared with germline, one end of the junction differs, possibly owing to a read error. The CDR3 DNA sequence: TGTGCCGTCGTGGACAGACCCTCTGGGACCAACGTCCTGACTTTC. The encoded protein is CAVVDRPSGTNVLTF. This chain links TRBV15 with TRBJ2-6; D is possibly TRBD1 (6 bases). The CDR3 is made up of 15 amino acids. CDR1 is LNHNV, CDR2 YYDKDF, per germline (reference sequence).

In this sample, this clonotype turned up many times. CDR3 sequence reads: CASSLEHASGGATDTQYF. The CDR3 nucleotides read TGTGCCAGCAGCTTAGAACACGCTAGCGGGGGGGCAACAGATACGCAGTATTTT. V usage is TRBV7-8 and J usage is TRBJ2-3, with TRBD2 matching 12 bases. Germline V gene data show CDR1 as SGHVS and CDR2 as FQNEAQ. The CDR3 is 18 residues long. Trimming took 1 base from V and 3 from J; bases not matched to a gene: 8.

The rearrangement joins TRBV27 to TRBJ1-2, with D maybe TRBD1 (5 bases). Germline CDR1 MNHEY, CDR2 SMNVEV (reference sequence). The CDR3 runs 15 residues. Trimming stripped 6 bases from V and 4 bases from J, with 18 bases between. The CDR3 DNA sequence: TGTGCCAGCAGCCCCAACTACGGGGGGGGCTATGGCTACACCTTC. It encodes CASSPNYGGGYGYTF.

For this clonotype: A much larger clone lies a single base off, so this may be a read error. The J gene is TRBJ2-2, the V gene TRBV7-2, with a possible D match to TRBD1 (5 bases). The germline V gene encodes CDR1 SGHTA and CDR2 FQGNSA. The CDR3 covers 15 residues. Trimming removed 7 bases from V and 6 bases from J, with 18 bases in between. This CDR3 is CASTSFTTVAGELFF. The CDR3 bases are TGTGCCAGCACCTCATTCACGACAGTTGCCGGGGAGCTGTTTTTT. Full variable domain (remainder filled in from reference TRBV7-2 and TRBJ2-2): GAGVSQSPSNKVTEKGKDVELRCDPISGHTALYWYRQSLGQGLEFLIYFQGNSAPDKSGLPSDRFSAERTGGSVSTLTIQRTQQEDSAVYLCASTSFTTVAGELFFGEGSRLTVL.

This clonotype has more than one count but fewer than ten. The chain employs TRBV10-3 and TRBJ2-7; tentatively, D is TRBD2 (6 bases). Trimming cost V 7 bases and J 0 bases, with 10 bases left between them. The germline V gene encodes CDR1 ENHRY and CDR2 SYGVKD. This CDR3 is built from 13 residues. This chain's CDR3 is CAIKDSGSYEQYV. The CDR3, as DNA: TGTGCCATCAAGGATAGCGGCTCCTACGAGCAGTACGTC.

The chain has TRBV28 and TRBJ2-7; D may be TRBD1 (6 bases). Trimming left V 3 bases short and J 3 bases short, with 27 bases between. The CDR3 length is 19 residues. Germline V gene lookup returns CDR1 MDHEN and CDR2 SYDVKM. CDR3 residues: CASSFTRGSRGDVGYEQYV. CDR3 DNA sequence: TGTGCCAGCAGTTTTACTCGCGGCTCCAGGGGCGACGTCGGCTACGAGCAGTACGTC.

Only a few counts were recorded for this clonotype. The CDR3 DNA reads TGTGCCAGCAGCTCCCACAGGGAACCAGATACGCAGTATTTT. As protein: CASSSHREPDTQYF. The chain links TRBV7-9 to TRBJ2-3; TRBD1 is a possible D gene (6 bases). V lost 4 bases to trimming and J lost 4 bases, with 12 bases between them. The germline V gene has CDR1 SEHNR and CDR2 FQNEAQ (reference sequence). The CDR3 is 14 amino acids.

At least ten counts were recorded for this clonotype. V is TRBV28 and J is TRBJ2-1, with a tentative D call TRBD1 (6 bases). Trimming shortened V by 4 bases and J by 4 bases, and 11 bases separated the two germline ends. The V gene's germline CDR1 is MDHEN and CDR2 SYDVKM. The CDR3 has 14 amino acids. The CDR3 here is CASSSSDSYNEQFF. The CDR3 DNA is TGTGCCAGCAGTTCGTCGGACAGTTACAATGAGCAGTTCTTC.

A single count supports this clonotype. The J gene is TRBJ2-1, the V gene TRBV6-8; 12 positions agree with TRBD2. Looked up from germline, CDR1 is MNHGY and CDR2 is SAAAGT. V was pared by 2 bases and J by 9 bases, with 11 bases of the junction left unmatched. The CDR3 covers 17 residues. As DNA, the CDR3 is TGTGCCAGCAGTTACCTCCTACTAGCGGGGGGAAGGGCTGAGCAGTTCTTC. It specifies CASSYLLLAGGRAEQFF.

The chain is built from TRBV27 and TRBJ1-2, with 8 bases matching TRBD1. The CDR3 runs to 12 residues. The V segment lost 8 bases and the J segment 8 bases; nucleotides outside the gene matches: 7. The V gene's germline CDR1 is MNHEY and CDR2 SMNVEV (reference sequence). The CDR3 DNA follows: TGTGCCAGCCGACGCCGGGACAGGGGCTACACCTTC. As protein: CASRRRDRGYTF.

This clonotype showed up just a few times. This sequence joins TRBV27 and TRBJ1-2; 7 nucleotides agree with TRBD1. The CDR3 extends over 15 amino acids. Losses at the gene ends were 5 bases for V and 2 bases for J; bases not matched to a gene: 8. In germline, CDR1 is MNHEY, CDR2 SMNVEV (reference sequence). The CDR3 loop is CASSPQQGRNYGYTF. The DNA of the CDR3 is TGTGCCAGCAGTCCCCAACAGGGGCGAAACTATGGCTACACCTTC.

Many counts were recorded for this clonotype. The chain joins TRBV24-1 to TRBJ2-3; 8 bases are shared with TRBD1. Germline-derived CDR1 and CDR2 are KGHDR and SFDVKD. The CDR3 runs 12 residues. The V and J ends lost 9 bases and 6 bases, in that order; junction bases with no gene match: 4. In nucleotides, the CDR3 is TGTGCCACCGCGGACAGGGCGGATACGCAGTATTTT. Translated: CATADRADTQYF.

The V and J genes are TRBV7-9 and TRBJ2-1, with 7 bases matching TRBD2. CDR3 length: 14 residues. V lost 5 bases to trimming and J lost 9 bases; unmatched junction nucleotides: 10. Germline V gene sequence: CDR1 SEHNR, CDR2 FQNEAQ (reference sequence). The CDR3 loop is CASSAPGLSIEQFF. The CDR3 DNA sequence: TGTGCCAGCAGCGCACCGGGACTATCGATTGAGCAGTTCTTC.

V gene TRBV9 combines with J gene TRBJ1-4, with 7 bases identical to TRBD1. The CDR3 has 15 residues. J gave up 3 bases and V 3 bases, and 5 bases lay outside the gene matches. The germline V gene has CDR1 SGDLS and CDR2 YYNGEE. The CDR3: CASSESGTANEKLFF. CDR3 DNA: TGTGCCAGCAGCGAGTCCGGGACAGCTAATGAAAAACTGTTTTTT. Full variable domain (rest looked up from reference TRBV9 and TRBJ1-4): DSGVTQTPKHLITATGQRVTLRCSPRSGDLSVYWYQQSLDQGLQFLIQYYNGEERAKGNILERFSAQQFPDLHSELNLSSLELGDSALYFCASSESGTANEKLFFGSGTQLSVL.

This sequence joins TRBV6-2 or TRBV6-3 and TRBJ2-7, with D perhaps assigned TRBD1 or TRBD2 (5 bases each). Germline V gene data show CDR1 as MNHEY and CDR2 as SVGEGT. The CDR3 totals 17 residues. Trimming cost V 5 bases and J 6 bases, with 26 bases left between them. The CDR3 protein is CASSTPRLGTSQSEQYV. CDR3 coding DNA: TGTGCCAGCAGTACCCCCCGCCTCGGGACCTCCCAAAGCGAGCAGTACGTC.

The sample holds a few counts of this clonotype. CDR3 coding DNA: TGCGCCAGCAGCCAAGATCTCCTGGGAGGCTACTCTGGAAACACCATATATTTT. The encoded protein is CASSQDLLGGYSGNTIYF. This sequence joins TRBV4-3 and TRBJ1-3; D is unresolved. CDR1 LGHNA and CDR2 YSLEER come from the germline V gene. This CDR3 spans 18 amino acids. V was shortened by 0 bases and J by 0 bases, with 15 bases between the two germline ends.

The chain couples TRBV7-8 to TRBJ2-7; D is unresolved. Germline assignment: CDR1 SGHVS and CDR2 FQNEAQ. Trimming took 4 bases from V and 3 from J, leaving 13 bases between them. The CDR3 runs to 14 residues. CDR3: CASSSPGELYEQYF. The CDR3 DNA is TGTGCCAGCAGCTCCCCCGGCGAACTCTACGAGCAGTACTTC.

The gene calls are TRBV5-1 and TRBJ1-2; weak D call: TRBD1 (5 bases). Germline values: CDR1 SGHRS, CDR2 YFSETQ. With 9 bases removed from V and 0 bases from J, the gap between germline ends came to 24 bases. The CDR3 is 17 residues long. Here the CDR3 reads CATLFRRGRSSNYGYTF. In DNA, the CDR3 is TGCGCCACCCTCTTTAGGAGGGGCCGAAGCTCTAACTATGGCTACACCTTC.